This TCR beta chain was recorded in a study of sequential checkpoint blockade in melanoma. Background on the study: Maintenance nivolumab came after either treatment sequence. DNA from 95 or so pretreatment tumor samples underwent TCRβ immunosequencing.

Treatment indicated: randomized to nivolumab then ipilimumab (arm A) or the reverse (arm B). DNA-damaging chemotherapy had not been given to any patient beforehand. Libraries were prepared by immunoSEQ multiplex PCR; TCRdb keeps only in-frame clonotypes and omits some of them. The sample has around 37,000 clones; 32% are singletons. The CDR3 runs 14 residues. Germline V CDR1 and CDR2: MGHDK, SYGVNS. Trimming left V 3 bases short and J 8 bases short, with 16 bases between. This sequence joins TRBV25-1 and TRBJ1-2; D may be TRBD1 (5 bases). The clonotype was recovered from a human donor with melanoma. The sample was tumor tissue (inferred from file names), taken from a patient given nivolumab and ipilimumab in sequence. The CDR3 here is CASSDGGAVIGYTF. CDR3 coding DNA: TGTGCCAGCAGTGACGGCGGGGCAGTAATCGGCTACACCTTC.